A selection of T cell receptor beta chains follows, all from one sample in a study of cytomegalovirus exposure and HLA in healthy donors. TCRdb's table, derived via immunoSEQ multiplex PCR, lists solely in-frame clones and lacks some. The sample carries 150,000 or so clones, 60% to 75% recorded once. What was sequenced was PBMCs. The receptor source for this set is a man aged 18 to 29 in good health and CMV-seronegative. Both conserved end residues are part of each CDR3. Fields, in order: D gene, J gene, V gene, clone size, CDR3 DNA, CDR3 protein. D genes are given only for firm matches. Not every row has a clone size; where given, it reads once, few, many or a size class.

D: TRBD2
J: TRBJ2-1
V: TRBV7-3
size: NA
DNA: TGTGCCAGCAGCTTAAATAGCGGGGAGTACAATGAGCAGTTCTTC
CDR3: CASSLNSGEYNEQFF

D: TRBD1
J: TRBJ1-1
V: TRBV7-6
size: NA
DNA: TGTGCCAGCAGCTTGGGACAGGGGGGGAACACTGAAGCTTTCTTT
CDR3: CASSLGQGGNTEAFF

D: NA
J: TRBJ2-2
V: TRBV9
size: NA
DNA: TGTGCCAGCAGCGTAGGAGGTGCGGCCCGGAGGGAGCTGTTTTTT
CDR3: CASSVGGAARRELFF

D: NA
J: TRBJ2-1
V: TRBV7-9
size: few
DNA: TGTGCCAGCAGCTTGGACAGGGACTACAGTGAGCAGTTCTTC
CDR3: CASSLDRDYSEQFF

D: TRBD1
J: TRBJ2-2
V: TRBV11-1
size: NA
DNA: TGTGCCAGCAGCTTAGGTGACAGGGGGCGAACCGGGGAGCTGTTTTTT
CDR3: CASSLGDRGRTGELFF

D: TRBD1
J: TRBJ1-2
V: TRBV27
size: NA
DNA: TGTGCCAGCACTAGGACAGGCAGCAACTATGGCTACACCTTC
CDR3: CASTRTGSNYGYTF

D: NA
J: TRBJ2-3
V: TRBV10-3
size: few
DNA: TGTGCCATCAGTCCGAGCGATACGCAGTATTTT
CDR3: CAISPSDTQYF

D: NA
J: TRBJ1-6
V: TRBV2
size: few
DNA: TGTGCCAGCGAAAAGCTCTCCTATAATTCACCCCTCCACTTT
CDR3: CASEKLSYNSPLHF

D: NA
J: TRBJ1-1
V: TRBV9
size: NA
DNA: TGTGCCAGCAGCGTAGGTACAGCTTCGAACACTGAAGCTTTCTTT
CDR3: CASSVGTASNTEAFF

D: NA
J: TRBJ2-7
V: TRBV7-2
size: once
DNA: TGTGCCAGCAGCTTGGGACTGGTAGGTTCCTACGAGCAGTACTTC
CDR3: CASSLGLVGSYEQYF

D: NA
J: TRBJ1-6
V: TRBV23-1
size: NA
DNA: TGCGCCAGCAGTCTCTGGAGGGCCGGGGGGTATAATTCACCCCTCCACTTT
CDR3: CASSLWRAGGYNSPLHF

D: NA
J: TRBJ1-3
V: TRBV5-4
size: NA
DNA: TGTGCCAGCAGCTCAGGGGCAGGAAACACCATATATTTT
CDR3: CASSSGAGNTIYF

D: NA
J: TRBJ1-2
V: TRBV19
size: once
DNA: TGTGCCAGTAGTTGGGAGGCGGCAGCTAACTATGGCTACACCTTC
CDR3: CASSWEAAANYGYTF

D: TRBD2
J: TRBJ2-3
V: TRBV7-6
size: NA
DNA: TGTGCCAGCAGCTTAGCGCGGGTAGCGGGGGGCCTCACAGATACGCAGTATTTT
CDR3: CASSLARVAGGLTDTQYF

D: NA
J: TRBJ1-5
V: TRBV11-2
size: once
DNA: TGTGCCAGCAGCTTAGAACGGGGGGACAATCAGCCCCAGCATTTT
CDR3: CASSLERGDNQPQHF

D: TRBD1
J: TRBJ1-1
V: TRBV5-1
size: NA
DNA: TGCGCCAGCAGCTCACAGGGGGCTAACACTGAAGCTTTCTTT
CDR3: CASSSQGANTEAFF

D: NA
J: TRBJ1-2
V: TRBV30
size: NA
DNA: TGTGCCGGATTCGAATCAGGGTACTATGGCTACACCTTC
CDR3: CAGFESGYYGYTF

D: NA
J: TRBJ1-5
V: TRBV28
size: NA
DNA: TGTGCCAGCAGTTTTGTCGGGAAGCAGGCTCAGCCCCAGCATTTT
CDR3: CASSFVGKQAQPQHF

D: NA
J: TRBJ1-6
V: TRBV4-1
size: NA
DNA: TGCGCCAGCAGCCAAGATAGAACAGGTCGTGATGATTCACCCCTCCACTTT
CDR3: CASSQDRTGRDDSPLHF

D: NA
J: TRBJ1-1
V: TRBV2
size: NA
DNA: TGTGCCAGCAGAGTCGCCAGGGTGGGCACTGAAGCTTTCTTT
CDR3: CASRVARVGTEAFF